The 3 T cell receptor beta chains given below trace back to one sample, sequenced in a study of blood T cell repertoires in COVID-19 (dated by TCRdb to about 2020). Library construction relied on the immunoSEQ multiplex PCR assay. The source is immuneACCESS, and TCRdb retained only in-frame sequences with V and J called. Part of the clones is not carried over; for the studies checked, unresolved V genes explain less than half of this, and the remainder is unexplained. The sample table records about 270,000 clones; over 75% of these occur just once. Of the sample, about 9.1% is held by the ten largest clones. Sequenced material: peripheral blood. Every receptor here comes from a human donor in a cohort sampled during active COVID-19.

The V and J genes are TRBV27 and TRBJ1-5, with TRBD1 matching over 11 bases. With 6 bases clipped from V and 2 bases from J, the junction kept 9 bases outside the gene matches. CDR1 is MNHEY and CDR2 is SMNVEV in the germline V gene (reference sequence). CDR3 length equals 17 residues. CDR3: CASRTGTGGRGNQPQHF. CDR3 nucleotides: TGTGCCAGCAGAACGGGGACAGGGGGAAGGGGCAATCAGCCCCAGCATTTT.

V usage is TRBV2 and J usage is TRBJ1-5, with TRBD1 matching 7 bases. The CDR3 has 16 residues. V lost 6 bases to trimming and J lost 3 bases; unmatched junction nucleotides: 11. Germline CDR1 and CDR2: SNHLY and FYNNEI. The CDR3 protein is CASRGHLGGPNQPQHF. The DNA of the CDR3 is TGTGCCAGCAGGGGACACCTAGGGGGCCCCAATCAGCCCCAGCATTTT. Based on the CDR3 plus reference TRBV2 and TRBJ1-5, the full variable domain is EPEVTQTPSHQVTQMGQEVILRCVPISNHLYFYWYRQILGQKVEFLVSFYNNEISEKSEIFDDQFSVERPDGSNFTLKIRSTKLEDSAMYFCASRGHLGGPNQPQHFGDGTRLSIL.

The V call is TRBV6-1, the J call TRBJ1-1; D remains ambiguous. V lost 0 bases and J lost 2, with 4 bases in between. The CDR3 spans 13 residues. Germline CDR1 is MNHNS and CDR2 is SASEGT. The CDR3 DNA is TGTGCCAGCAGTGAAGCCCATAACACTGAAGCTTTCTTT. Amino acid sequence: CASSEAHNTEAFF.